In this sample, the clone carrying this T cell receptor (beta chain) turned up once. This specimen comes from a study of T cell responses to AZD1222 COVID-19 vaccine. The data were produced by immunoSEQ multiplex PCR, yet TCRdb's version contains in-frame clones alone and is incomplete. Here the sample spans around 83,000 clones, 92% being singletons. The CDR3 sequence is 14 residues long. V was clipped by 3 bases and J by 5 bases; unmatched bases: 5. CDR1 and CDR2 from the germline V gene are LNHDA and SQIVND (reference sequence). Source: peripheral blood, taken on day 0 of AZD1222 vaccination. The TCR was taken from an adult in good health. V usage is TRBV19 and J usage is TRBJ1-1; 8 positions agree with TRBD1. As DNA, the CDR3 is TGTGCCAGTAGTATTCTGGACAGGGTTACTGAAGCTTTCTTT. It translates to CASSILDRVTEAFF.